The clone carrying this T cell receptor (beta chain) was detected ten times or more. Its target is unknown. The record originates from a study of post-analysis software for immune sequencing data. Across the study: Progressive-relapsing, secondary progressive and relapsing-remitting multiple sclerosis were among the disease courses included. Study-level findings and limits: F measure grouped same-batch samples tightly together. When patients were compared with controls, four or five TRBV segments were more frequent, TRBV5-6, TRBV5-1 and TRBV20-1 among them. Among multiple sclerosis patients, normalized Chao1 diversity was significantly below that of controls.

Per germline, CDR1 MNHEY and CDR2 SMNVEV (reference sequence). V shed 6 bases and J shed 7 bases, with 10 bases lying between them. CDR3 length equals 12 residues. Libraries were made from TCR beta cDNA, and they carried unique molecular identifiers. A population of 1 to 10 million T cells gave rise to roughly 500,000 cDNA molecules. A single record per CDR3 protein comes from TCRdb applying MiXCR to the PCR reads. The profile covers about 260,000 distinct CDR3 sequences, with approximately 34% appearing a single time and 4% to 6% taken by the ten largest. This clonotype was sampled from a girl aged 5-17 years with multiple sclerosis. The source material was blood. This sequence joins TRBV27 and TRBJ1-5; D call uncertain. The CDR3 coding sequence is TGTGCCAGCAGCGTTGTTGGACAGCCCCAGCATTTT. As protein: CASSVVGQPQHF.